A single count supports the clone carrying this T cell receptor beta chain. This sample stems from a study of preoperative IRX-2 immunotherapy in early breast cancer. The protocol was immunoSEQ multiplex PCR, while the TCRdb copy is restricted to in-frame clones and leaves out a portion. The sample records approximately 27,000 clones, about 81% being singletons. The length of the CDR3 is 14 residues. Germline CDR1 and CDR2: KGHSH and LQKENI. V dropped 4 bases and J dropped 4; count of bases not matched to a gene: 4. Described treatment: preoperative locoregional IRX-2 cytokine immunotherapy. Preoperative locoregional IRX-2 cytokine immunotherapy was tested in the phase Ib source study.

The rearrangement uses TRBV18 and TRBJ1-3, with 7 bases matching TRBD1. This TCR was sampled from a human donor with breast cancer. The material was lymph node tissue, obtained after IRX-2 immunotherapy. CDR3 coding DNA: TGTGCCAGCTCACAGGGGGCGTCCGGAAACACCATATATTTT. It codes for CASSQGASGNTIYF.